The 27 T cell receptor beta chains in this list originate from one sample, sequenced in a study of cytomegalovirus exposure and HLA in healthy donors. Primers for the PCR totalled 60 Vbeta and 13 Jbeta. Profiling relied on immunoSEQ multiplex PCR, and the TCRdb table lists in-frame clones only, not all of them. The specimen's table records around 63,000 clones. Sequencing was done on a sample of PBMCs. These receptors all come from a woman aged 25 to 39 in good health and CMV-seronegative.

The rearrangement uses TRBV19 and TRBJ2-5, with D tentatively TRBD1 (6 bases). The CDR3 has 19 amino acids. CDR1 and CDR2 from the germline V gene are LNHDA and SQIVND (reference sequence). Trimming took off 1 base at V and 1 base at J, with 22 bases between the two ends. The CDR3 protein is CASSIGRPYTGTGQETQYF. CDR3 bases: TGTGCCAGTAGTATAGGTAGACCGTACACAGGGACGGGCCAAGAGACCCAGTACTTC.

The rearrangement links TRBV5-5 to TRBJ2-7; tentative D call: TRBD1 (6 bases). Germline lookup yields CDR1 SGHKS and CDR2 YYEKEE (reference sequence). V lost 2 bases, J lost 5 bases, and 8 bases lay in between. The CDR3 extends over 12 amino acids. The CDR3 bases are TGTGCCAGCAGCTTAGCAGGGGACGAGCAGTACTTC. Protein sequence: CASSLAGDEQYF.

The V and J genes are TRBV5-1 and TRBJ1-1; TRBD1 is a possible D gene (6 bases). V was clipped by 4 bases and J by 0 bases, with 10 bases between them. CDR1 and CDR2 (germline): SGHRS, YFSETQ. This CDR3 spans 14 amino acids. CDR3 residues: CASSQGHLNTEAFF. The CDR3 DNA reads TGCGCCAGCAGCCAGGGACATTTGAACACTGAAGCTTTCTTT.

The V call is TRBV4-3, the J call TRBJ1-2; 7 bases agree with TRBD1. The CDR3 length is 15 residues. CDR1 is LGHNA, CDR2 YSLEER, per germline. J was trimmed by 3 bases and V by 3 bases; bases with no gene match: 7. Here the CDR3 DNA reads TGCGCCAGCAGCCATAGGGACAGAAGGTACTATGGCTACACCTTC. This sequence encodes CASSHRDRRYYGYTF.

The genes are TRBV19 and TRBJ2-1; D unclear. CDR1 and CDR2 (germline): LNHDA, SQIVND (reference sequence). Trimming took off 7 bases at V and 2 bases at J, with 18 bases between the two ends. The CDR3 contains 16 residues. This CDR3 reads CASIGLSPVTYNEQFF. DNA of the CDR3: TGTGCCAGTATCGGGTTGTCCCCAGTAACCTACAATGAGCAGTTCTTC. Variable domain in full (rest from reference TRBV19 and TRBJ2-1): DGGITQSPKYLFRKEGQNVTLSCEQNLNHDAMYWYRQDPGQGLRLIYYSQIVNDFQKGDIAEGYSVSREKKESFPLTVTSAQKNPTAFYLCASIGLSPVTYNEQFFGPGTRLTVL.

The rearrangement links TRBV4-2 to TRBJ1-6, with D tentatively TRBD1 (6 bases). Germline assignment: CDR1 LGHNA and CDR2 YNFKEQ. CDR3 length: 15 residues. The germline V and J ends were trimmed by 0 bases and 7 bases, with 10 bases remaining between them. CDR3 amino acids: CASSQDRGANSPLHF. Here the CDR3 DNA reads TGTGCCAGCAGCCAAGACAGGGGTGCAAATTCACCCCTCCACTTT.

This chain links TRBV5-4 with TRBJ2-3; tentative D call: TRBD2 (7 bases). CDR3 length: 16 amino acids. CDR1 is SGHNT and CDR2 is YYREEE in the germline V gene (reference sequence). V gave up 1 base and J gave up 8 bases, with 20 bases separating them. The CDR3 is CASSLSDRGGGGTQYF. Written as DNA, the CDR3 is TGTGCCAGCAGCTTGTCCGACAGAGGGGGGGGTGGTACGCAGTATTTT.

The rearrangement joins TRBV7-3 to TRBJ2-1; 8 nucleotides match TRBD2. The CDR3 contains 16 residues. After removal of 1 base from V and 7 bases from J, the junction contained 9 bases not matched to a gene. Germline CDR1 and CDR2: SGHTA and FQGTGA. The CDR3 here is CASSLRGTRSRNEQFF. CDR3 DNA sequence: TGTGCCAGCAGCTTAAGGGGGACTAGATCGCGAAATGAGCAGTTCTTC.

The chain combines TRBV27 with TRBJ2-1; 9 bases are a match to TRBD2. The CDR3 is 16 residues long. Per the germline V gene, CDR1 is MNHEY and CDR2 is SMNVEV (reference sequence). V lost 6 bases and J lost 0; bases outside the gene matches: 6. The CDR3 is CASRPLSGSSYNEQFF. The CDR3 DNA reads as TGTGCCAGCAGGCCCCTTAGCGGGAGCTCCTACAATGAGCAGTTCTTC.

Comments on this clone: Germline is not matched at one junction end, which may reflect a read error. The chain couples TRBV7-7 to TRBJ2-5; 11 positions agree with TRBD2. The CDR3 consists of 17 residues. Germline V CDR1 and CDR2: SSHAT, FNYEAQ (reference sequence). The CDR3 spells CASSPGVSGRVGETQYF. CDR3 nucleotides: TGTGCTAGCAGCCCAGGCGTTAGCGGGAGGGTAGGGGAGACCCAGTACTTC.

The chain has TRBV4-3 and TRBJ1-4; D perhaps matches TRBD1 (5 bases). Trimming shortened V by 1 base and J by 6 bases, and 15 bases separated the two germline ends. This CDR3 contains 16 residues. Germline values: CDR1 LGHNA, CDR2 YSLEER. The CDR3 is CASSQGWRQSYEKLFF. Written as DNA, the CDR3 is TGCGCCAGCAGCCAAGGTTGGAGACAGAGTTATGAAAAACTGTTTTTT.

The chain has TRBV19 and TRBJ2-7; D possibly corresponds to TRBD1 (6 bases). Looked up from germline, CDR1 is LNHDA and CDR2 is SQIVND (reference sequence). This CDR3 is 15 amino acids long. The ends were cut back, 3 bases at V and 2 bases at J, with 14 bases in the middle. The CDR3 sequence: CASSIGTPSAYEQYF. CDR3 nucleotides: TGTGCCAGTAGTATTGGGACACCGAGCGCCTACGAGCAGTACTTC.

The rearrangement uses TRBV5-1 and TRBJ2-7; 8 positions match TRBD2. This CDR3 is built from 16 residues. Germline trimming cut 3 bases from V and 3 bases from J; bases unmatched to any gene: 11. Germline CDR1 SGHRS, CDR2 YFSETQ. CDR3 residues: CASSSSWGREVYEQYF. The CDR3 nucleotides are TGCGCCAGCAGCTCCAGTTGGGGGCGGGAGGTCTACGAGCAGTACTTC.

This chain links TRBV19 with TRBJ1-2; 7 nucleotides line up with TRBD1. The junction had 10 bases not matched to a gene; V was cut back by 5 bases and J by 7 bases. Germline CDR1 is LNHDA and CDR2 is SQIVND (reference sequence). The CDR3 totals 14 residues. The CDR3 DNA sequence: TGTGCCAGTAGTGAGGTGACAGGGTTAATTGGCTACACCTTC. This sequence encodes CASSEVTGLIGYTF.

The chain has TRBV7-2 and TRBJ1-2; TRBD1 matches at 9 bases. Germline V CDR1 and CDR2: SGHTA, FQGNSA. J lost 6 bases, V lost 5 bases, and 4 bases had no gene match. The CDR3 covers 13 residues. In nucleotides, the CDR3 is TGTGCCAGCAGCCGGGACAGGGTTCATGGCTACACCTTC. Translating gives CASSRDRVHGYTF.

The genes are TRBV11-1 and TRBJ1-4; 8 nucleotides line up with TRBD1. Germline values: CDR1 SGHAT, CDR2 FQDESV (reference sequence). V lost 5 bases to trimming and J lost 4 bases; unmatched junction nucleotides: 6. CDR3 length: 15 amino acids. The CDR3 bases are TGTGCCAGCAGCCGAAGGACAGGGCTTAATGAAAAACTGTTTTTT. Its translation: CASSRRTGLNEKLFF.

The chain carries TRBV9 and TRBJ2-2; D gene ambiguous. Between the trimmed V and J ends, which lost 0 bases and 2 bases, there was a span of 5 bases. CDR3 length: 14 residues. Germline V gene sequence: CDR1 SGDLS, CDR2 YYNGEE. CDR3 sequence: CASSVAGNTGELFF. Written as DNA, the CDR3 is TGTGCCAGCAGCGTAGCTGGCAACACCGGGGAGCTGTTTTTT.

Note on this clone: A junction boundary mismatches the germline segment, possibly from a read error. The V and J genes are TRBV7-9 and TRBJ2-7, with D tentatively TRBD1 (6 bases). Germline V lookup: CDR1 SEHNR, CDR2 FQNEAQ (reference sequence). There are 12 residues in the CDR3. The CDR3 nucleotides are TGTGCCAGCAGCTCAGGGGCGTTTGGGCTTAACTTC. Protein product: CASSSGAFGLNF. The variable domain in full, with the rest retrieved from reference TRBV7-9 and TRBJ2-7, is DTGVSQNPRHKITKRGQNVTFRCDPISEHNRLYWYRQTLGQGPEFLTYFQNEAQLEKSRLLSDRFSAERPKGSFSTLEIQRTEQGDSAMYLCASSSGAFGLNFGPGTRLTVT.

The rearrangement joins TRBV4-1 to TRBJ1-2; TRBD1 is a possible D gene (6 bases). The CDR3 is 15 residues long. CDR1 MGHRA and CDR2 YSYEKL come from the germline V gene. V lost 4 bases and J lost 4, with 16 bases in between. For the CDR3, the DNA is TGCGCCAGCAGCCCTGACCCCGGACAGATCTATGGCTACACCTTC. This encodes CASSPDPGQIYGYTF.

Comment on this clone: Within the sample, other DNA sequences also encode this same CDR3. The chain links TRBV18 to TRBJ1-2; TRBD1 aligns across 7 bases. Germline V gene data show CDR1 as KGHSH and CDR2 as LQKENI. Trimming at V came to 3 bases and at J to 3 bases, leaving 1 base not matched to a gene. The CDR3 sequence is 13 residues long. The CDR3 here is CASSPGTDYGYTF. The CDR3 bases are TGTGCCAGCTCACCCGGGACAGACTATGGCTACACCTTC. The whole variable domain, filled in from reference TRBV18 and TRBJ1-2, reads NAGVMQNPRHLVRRRGQEARLRCSPMKGHSHVYWYRQLPEEGLKFMVYLQKENIIDESGMPKERFSAEFPKEGPSILRIQQVVRGDSAAYFCASSPGTDYGYTFGSGTRLTVV.

The V call is TRBV29-1, the J call TRBJ2-1, with a possible D match to TRBD2 (6 bases). The V and J ends lost 6 bases and 2 bases respectively, with 14 bases between them. Germline V gene lookup returns CDR1 SQVTM and CDR2 ANQGSEA. The CDR3 covers 14 residues. The CDR3 nucleotides are TGCAGCGTCTCGGGACCGGGGGCCTACAATGAGCAGTTCTTC. It is translated as CSVSGPGAYNEQFF.

The V and J genes are TRBV7-9 and TRBJ1-4; 12 nucleotides match TRBD1. The CDR3 consists of 16 residues. V trimming: 6 bases; J trimming: 7 bases; junction bases outside the gene matches: 9. Per germline, CDR1 SEHNR and CDR2 FQNEAQ (reference sequence). This CDR3 is CASRPGQGAEGEKLFF. The CDR3 nucleotides read TGTGCCAGCAGACCGGGACAGGGGGCGGAAGGTGAAAAACTGTTTTTT.

J is TRBJ2-7 and V is TRBV28; 10 bases agree with TRBD1. Germline CDR1 reads MDHEN; CDR2 reads SYDVKM. The CDR3 extends over 14 amino acids. Trimming took 7 bases from V and 4 from J; bases not matched to a gene: 7. The CDR3 nucleotides are TGTGCCAGCACCCGGGACAGGGGTTCGTACGAGCAGTACTTC. The encoded protein is CASTRDRGSYEQYF.

The J gene is TRBJ2-1, the V gene TRBV6-1; tentative D call: TRBD2 (6 bases). Germline V gives CDR1 MNHNS, CDR2 SASEGT. The CDR3 spans 14 residues. The CDR3 nucleotides are TGTGCTCACGCGGGTCAACCGCGGGGCAATGAGCAGTTCTTC. Translating gives CAHAGQPRGNEQFF.

The DNA for the CDR3 is TGTGCCAGCTCACCACCGGCAGGGACAGATACGCAGTATTTT. Amino acid sequence: CASSPPAGTDTQYF. The rearrangement links TRBV18 to TRBJ2-3; the D gene is possibly TRBD1 (5 bases). This CDR3 has 14 amino acids. Trimming pared 0 bases from V and 3 bases from J, leaving 7 bases between. Germline V gene data show CDR1 as KGHSH and CDR2 as LQKENI.

The CDR3 DNA is TGCGCCAGCAGCCAAGAGGGACACGGCACAGATACGCAGTATTTT. This sequence encodes CASSQEGHGTDTQYF. The chain joins TRBV4-1 to TRBJ2-3; tentative D call: TRBD1 (6 bases). Germline CDR1 MGHRA, CDR2 YSYEKL. The CDR3 contains 15 residues. Trimming removed 0 bases at V and 1 base at J, with 8 bases between.

The chain uses TRBV30 and TRBJ1-4; D may be TRBD1 (5 bases). CDR3 size: 13 residues. V was trimmed by 5 bases and J by 6 bases, leaving 13 bases between them. Germline-derived CDR1 and CDR2 are GTSNPN and SVGIG (reference sequence). CDR3 sequence reads: CAWGGGVYEKLFF. Written as DNA, the CDR3 is TGTGCCTGGGGTGGGGGGGTATATGAAAAACTGTTTTTT.